This T cell receptor beta chain was obtained from a study of shared clonotypes between healthy human individuals (dated by TCRdb to 2020 to 2021). Background on the whole study: The cohort comprised two women and a few men aged 18 to 49 years. For each donor, three plates each were used for CD4 naive and CD4 memory, two plates were used for CD8 naive, and one plate was used for CD8 memory. To estimate repertoire size and how much clonotype sharing occurs between individuals, the study deeply sequenced the blood TCR repertoires of several healthy adults. To increase sequencing depth and limit assay-specific biases, different laboratories used diverse techniques to prepare libraries and sequence TCR repertoires. Each donor's leukapheresis produced roughly between roughly 0.85 and 10 billion PBMCs. The study at large found these results: Naive subsets generally had larger estimated clonotype richness than memory subsets did. Sampling was restricted to blood, and TCR repertoires in tissue are likely to differ from TCR repertoires in blood. Based on pairwise subsampling, the degree of clonotype sharing among donors was expected to be affected by sequencing depth. Incomplete sequencing was indicated by rarefaction of sorted-subset datasets, despite the large sequencing depth. Because the study included only a small number of donors, the genetic and exposure-history diversity represented was limited. When a handful of donors were compared, the shared fraction of clonotypes was approximately 5% for naive CD4, 3% to 4% for naive CD8, about 2.5% for memory CD4, and about 0.36% for memory CD8. Compared with non-shared clonotypes, clonotypes shared by all four sorted-subset donors had higher generation probabilities.

Donors were healthy HIV-negative adults with no recently reported acute infections or vaccinations. All donors were Caucasian adults living in Nashville, Tennessee, USA. Magnetic negative selection was used to enrich CD4+ T cells, after which naive cells were positively selected on CD45RA and the negative fraction became the memory subset. Blood was obtained by leukapheresis, after which PBMCs were separated by Ficoll-Histopaque density gradient centrifugation and cryopreserved in liquid nitrogen vapor phase. Analytical flow cytometry was used to check the purity and quantity of each magnetically sorted T cell population. Genomic DNA was isolated from each sorted fraction and quantified by UV absorbance on a Nanodrop 2000c. Using the deep immunoSEQ assay, TCR CDR3 regions were amplified from genomic DNA by multiplex PCR. For each cell subset, the extracted genomic DNA was distributed evenly across all wells of several immunoSEQ 96-well plates, and each plate served as one replicate. For sorted subsets, 200 to 250 ng of genomic DNA, equivalent to 30,000 or so T cell genomes, went into each replicate PCR. Purified libraries were quantified with a Qubit 3.0 fluorometer, sized on a Bioanalyzer 2100, and re-quantified with the KAPA Library Quantification kit. Every immunoSEQ 96-well plate was sequenced on a separate single-read 150-cycle Illumina NextSeq 550 flow cell. As for the original processing: Because the immunoSEQ output held only junctional sequences and lacked quality scores, the filtering could not match the filtering applied to full-length reads. Sequences were annotated with PyIR, a Python wrapper for IgBLAST v1.9, and V/J genes and CDR3 were assigned using IMGT germline references. Reads were removed for weak V/J assignments (E-value above 1e-6), missing CDR3, stop codons, out-of-frame junctions, or ambiguous translated residues. V3J clonotypes were defined by identical inferred V gene, J gene, and CDR3 amino acid sequence. The percentage overlap between two repertoires was calculated by dividing the number of shared unique clonotypes by the size of the smaller repertoire. RTK rarefaction, the Chao1 estimator, and Recon v2.1 estimates of unobserved clonotypes were used to assess repertoire richness. For all TCRbeta clonotypes obtained by the gDNA method from a handful of donors, generation probabilities were computed with OLGA. The source is immuneACCESS, and TCRdb retained only in-frame sequences with V and J called. Part of the clones is not carried over; for the studies checked, unresolved V genes explain less than half of this, and the remainder is unexplained. D and trimming come from the DNA, and the V and J calls and clone size come from that table. This sample holds around 700,000 clones; roughly 70% were observed only once. The biggest ten clones account for 1.8% of the sample.

Note on this clone: The specificity of this receptor is unknown. No clone much larger than this one lies a single base away; base qualities are absent.

This TCR derives from a woman in her 30s in good health. The sample comprised memory CD4+ T cells sorted from blood. The label giving this sample's cell subset or site can be read as: CD45RA-negative fraction.

Here the CDR3 is given as CASRYRTGTYEQYF. The DNA is TGTGCCAGCAGGTACCGGACAGGGACTTACGAGCAGTACTTC. Rearrangement joined TRBV6-5 to TRBJ2-7, and TRBD1 matches 8 of the central bases. The CDR3 has 14 amino acids, counting the end cysteine and phenylalanine. Only CDR3 DNA is held: 42 bases, read in frame from base 1. Clipping removes 6 bases from V and 4 bases from J, with 8 as the unmatched junction base count. CDR1 and CDR2, per the germline V gene, are MNHEY and SVGAGI.